These T cell receptor beta chains were read from a single sample in a study of human T cells and chemical hapten exposure. From the RACE reads, TCRdb called clonotypes with MiXCR, one entry per CDR3 protein. Of 35,000 to 55,000 distinct CDR3 sequences listed, 8.5% to 10% are singletons. The sequences come from whole blood, collected in connection with sensitization to the hapten diphenylcyclopropenone (DPC). The receptors come from a woman aged 30 to 39 with alopecia areata. Some clones in this sample may be carry-over from other donors' samples. The CDR3 runs from the conserved cysteine through the conserved F or W. D genes are given only for firm matches. Rows give clone size only sometimes, using once, few, many, or a class for an expanded clone.

TRBJ2-7,medium-sized,TRBD1,TRBV6-5,TGTGCCAGCAGTTACTACCCGCCGACAGGGAATCGGGCCTACGAGCAGTACTTC,CASSYYPPTGNRAYEQYF
TRBJ2-3,few,NA,TRBV7-6,TGTGCCAGCAGTTGGTCCCGGGGGGCCACAGATACGCAGTATTTT,CASSWSRGATDTQYF
TRBJ2-7,few,NA,TRBV12-3/TRBV12-4,TGTGCCAGCAGTTTATTGGCGGAGAGCTTCCGAGGGCAGTACTTC,CASSLLAESFRGQYF
TRBJ2-7,NA,NA,TRBV12-3/TRBV12-4,TGTGCCAGCACTAGAAGTGGGGCCTCCTACGAGCAGTACTTC,CASTRSGASYEQYF
TRBJ2-3,few,TRBD2,TRBV12-3/TRBV12-4,TGTGCCAGCAGTCCTGGCGGGGGGGCAGACACAGATACGCAGTATTTT,CASSPGGGADTDTQYF
TRBJ2-2,NA,NA,TRBV11-2,TGTGCCAGCAGCTTAGATCGTATTCCGAACACCGGGGAGCTGTTTTTT,CASSLDRIPNTGELFF
TRBJ2-3,many,TRBD2,TRBV11-3,TGTGCCAGCAGCTCGGGACTAGGGCCAGATACGCAGTATTTT,CASSSGLGPDTQYF
TRBJ1-2,many,NA,TRBV3-1,TGTGCCAGCAGCCAAGATGGGCAGCTTGTACCTAACTATGGCTACACCTTC,CASSQDGQLVPNYGYTF
TRBJ2-7,many,NA,TRBV5-1,TGCGCCAGCAACGCCGGGAGCGGAACCTACGAGCAGTACTTC,CASNAGSGTYEQYF
TRBJ2-1,few,NA,TRBV30,TGTGCCTCCGCACCAAGGGGGAATGAGCAGTTCTTC,CASAPRGNEQFF
TRBJ1-5,NA,NA,TRBV6-5,TGTGCCAGCAGTTACTCGGCAGGGAGTCAGCCCCAGCATTTT,CASSYSAGSQPQHF
TRBJ2-1,few,TRBD1,TRBV6-4,TGTGCCAGCAGTCAGGGGACAGGTACCTACAATGAGCAGTTCTTC,CASSQGTGTYNEQFF
TRBJ2-2,NA,TRBD1,TRBV11-2,TGTGCCAGCAGCTTACGGACAGGGACGGACACCGGGGAGCTGTTTTTT,CASSLRTGTDTGELFF
TRBJ2-5,few,TRBD1,TRBV2,TGTGCCAGCAGCCAAAACCCGGGACAGAAAGAGACCCAGTACTTC,CASSQNPGQKETQYF
TRBJ2-6,few,NA,TRBV7-2,TGTGCCAGCAGCCCCCACGGGGCCAACGTCCTGACTTTC,CASSPHGANVLTF
TRBJ2-2,NA,NA,TRBV12-3/TRBV12-4,TGTGCCAGCAGTTTTAGGGTGGCCGGGGAGCTGTTTTTT,CASSFRVAGELFF
TRBJ2-7,NA,TRBD1,TRBV20-1,TGCAGTGCTGACCGGGACAGGGGGTACGAGCAGTACTTC,CSADRDRGYEQYF
TRBJ2-7,NA,TRBD1,TRBV12-3/TRBV12-4,TGTGCCAGCAGTGACAGGGGGCGGACCGACGAGCAGTACTTC,CASSDRGRTDEQYF
TRBJ2-2,NA,NA,TRBV7-8,TGTGCCAGCAGCTTATGGGTAGGGCCCACCGGGGAGCTGTTTTTT,CASSLWVGPTGELFF
TRBJ1-1,NA,NA,TRBV5-1,TGCGCCAGCAGCTTGGGCGATGTGGCTGAAGCTTTCTTT,CASSLGDVAEAFF
TRBJ2-3,many,NA,TRBV7-8,TGTGCCAGCAGCCTCGGAGCCTTTAGCGCAGATACGCAGTATTTT,CASSLGAFSADTQYF
TRBJ2-5,NA,NA,TRBV7-2,TGTGCCAGCAGCCAACGACAGACCTACAAAGAGACCCAGTACTTC,CASSQRQTYKETQYF
TRBJ2-5,few,NA,TRBV5-4,TGTGCCAGCAGCTTGTCGAGGGGCGCGTTGGAGACCCAGTACTTC,CASSLSRGALETQYF